Below, 8 T cell receptor beta chains from the same sample are listed, as sequenced in a study of shared clonotypes between healthy human individuals. Naive CD8 cells were CD45RO-negative, positively selected for CCR7, excluding terminally differentiated effector memory CD45RA+ cells. Profiling relied on immunoSEQ multiplex PCR, and the TCRdb table lists in-frame clones only, not all of them. The table records around 550,000 clones, approximately 96% of them present only once. The specimen was naive CD8+ T cells sorted from blood. Receptors originate from a woman aged 25 to 45 in good health.

This clone was counted once. The chain has TRBV28 and TRBJ2-2; TRBD2 matches 11 bases. Germline CDR1 and CDR2: MDHEN and SYDVKM. This CDR3 has 16 residues. The V gene end was trimmed by 5 bases and the J gene end by 3 bases; junction bases not matched to a gene: 5. The CDR3: CASSVTSGIYTGELFF. CDR3 DNA sequence: TGTGCCAGCAGTGTGACTAGCGGGATATACACCGGGGAGCTGTTTTTT.

V gene TRBV4-2 combines with J gene TRBJ2-3, with 9 bases that match TRBD2. The germline V gene has CDR1 LGHNA and CDR2 YNFKEQ. V dropped 4 bases and J dropped 6; count of bases not matched to a gene: 8. The CDR3 spans 15 residues. Here the CDR3 reads CASSPLAGGPDTQYF. The CDR3 DNA follows: TGTGCCAGCAGCCCACTAGCGGGTGGACCGGATACGCAGTATTTT.

The CDR3 nucleotides are TGTGCTAGTGGGGCGGGGGTGCCCCCCCTCAATGAGCAGTTCTTC. This gives the protein CASGAGVPPLNEQFF. This sequence joins TRBV12-5 and TRBJ2-1, with 7 bases matching TRBD2. Trimming removed 6 bases from V and 6 bases from J; junction bases left unmatched: 11. The germline CDR1 and CDR2 sequences are LGHNT and FRNRAP. The CDR3 length is 15 residues.

This clone came up once. The J gene is TRBJ2-5, the V gene TRBV6-1; D uncertain. Trimming took off 2 bases at V and 5 bases at J, with 3 bases between the two ends. CDR1 and CDR2 (germline): MNHNS, SASEGT. This CDR3 contains 11 residues. The CDR3 protein is CASSEMETQYF. CDR3 coding DNA: TGTGCCAGCAGTGAAATGGAGACCCAGTACTTC.

In regard to this clone: Other DNA sequences from this sample encode an identical CDR3 as well. J is TRBJ2-7 and V is TRBV28; D gene uncertain. The V end lost 3 bases, the J end lost 0 bases, and 6 bases lay between the germline ends. This CDR3 has 13 amino acids. Germline V gene lookup returns CDR1 MDHEN and CDR2 SYDVKM. The CDR3 spells CASSFLVSYEQYF. CDR3 nucleotide sequence: TGTGCCAGCAGTTTTTTAGTCTCCTACGAGCAGTACTTC.

The V and J genes are TRBV19 and TRBJ1-1, with a possible D match to TRBD1 (6 bases). The CDR3 sequence is 13 residues long. Germline-derived CDR1 and CDR2 are LNHDA and SQIVND (reference sequence). The germline V and J ends were trimmed by 9 bases and 6 bases, with 17 bases remaining between them. CDR3 region: CASRDKSNAEAFF. The CDR3 nucleotides read TGTGCCAGCAGGGACAAGAGTAACGCTGAAGCTTTCTTT. Full variable domain (outside the CDR3, taken from reference TRBV19 and TRBJ1-1): DGGITQSPKYLFRKEGQNVTLSCEQNLNHDAMYWYRQDPGQGLRLIYYSQIVNDFQKGDIAEGYSVSREKKESFPLTVTSAQKNPTAFYLCASRDKSNAEAFFGQGTRLTVV.

The genes are TRBV28 and TRBJ1-5, with a tentative D call TRBD1 (5 bases). This CDR3 has 14 residues. Germline CDR1 is MDHEN and CDR2 is SYDVKM. Between the trimmed V and J ends, which lost 2 bases and 7 bases, there was a span of 12 bases. CDR3 sequence (DNA): TGTGCCAGCAGTTTAGGGGGGTCAGGGCAGCCCCAGCATTTT. Its protein product is CASSLGGSGQPQHF.

J is TRBJ2-1 and V is TRBV19, with 7 bases fitting TRBD2. This CDR3 has 15 residues. Germline loops: CDR1 LNHDA, CDR2 SQIVND (reference sequence). Trimming at V came to 3 bases and at J to 8 bases, leaving 10 bases not matched to a gene. The CDR3 sequence is CASSMDAGVLYEQFF. CDR3 bases: TGTGCCAGTAGTATGGATGCGGGAGTCCTGTATGAGCAGTTCTTC.